The text below deals with one T cell receptor beta chain. CDR3 length: 15 residues. The V gene end was trimmed by 4 bases and the J gene end by 2 bases; junction bases not matched to a gene: 7. CDR1 SGHNT and CDR2 YENEEA come from the germline V gene. In the study's own analysis: Reference gene primer amplification yielded estimated nucleated cell counts. Generated by immunoSEQ multiplex PCR, the TCRdb table keeps only in-frame clones and is missing some. That table is the source of V, J and clone size, and D and trimming were worked out from the DNA. The sample consists of 15,000 to 20,000 clones, 89% of them appearing once. The sample is drawn from a study of blood T cell repertoires in COVID-19. Background on the study: Collection of acute and convalescent COVID-19 samples took place in the United States, Italy and Spain. The analysed material was cDNA or gDNA that came from T cells, B-cell-depleted T cells, or PBMCs.

The TCR comes from a man between 60 and 75 years old with active COVID-19. The chain carries TRBV11-3 and TRBJ2-5, with TRBD1 matching 7 bases. Sequenced material: peripheral blood. This CDR3 reads CASSSGGRLQETQYF. CDR3 nucleotides: TGTGCCAGCAGCTCAGGGGGACGGTTACAAGAGACCCAGTACTTC.